Below, 25 T cell receptor beta chains from the same sample are listed, as sequenced in a study of blood T cell repertoires in COVID-19. TCRdb's copy holds only in-frame clones and misses some; the assay was immunoSEQ multiplex PCR. The sample holds over 80,000 clones; 86% are singletons and the top ten take about a tenth. Sequenced sample: peripheral blood. Receptors originate from a middle-aged man with acute or convalescent COVID-19.

This rearrangement joins TRBV19 to TRBJ2-1; 9 nucleotides agree with TRBD2. Germline V CDR1 and CDR2: LNHDA, SQIVND (reference sequence). Germline trimming cut 4 bases from V and 9 bases from J; bases unmatched to any gene: 10. CDR3 length: 15 amino acids. This chain's CDR3 is CASSTKAGGPGEQFF. The CDR3 DNA follows: TGTGCCAGTAGTACTAAGGCGGGAGGGCCAGGTGAGCAGTTCTTC. The full variable domain, with the rest looked up from reference TRBV19 and TRBJ2-1, is DGGITQSPKYLFRKEGQNVTLSCEQNLNHDAMYWYRQDPGQGLRLIYYSQIVNDFQKGDIAEGYSVSREKKESFPLTVTSAQKNPTAFYLCASSTKAGGPGEQFFGPGTRLTVL.

This chain links TRBV5-6 with TRBJ2-7, with D possibly matching TRBD2 (5 bases). Per the germline V gene, CDR1 is SGHDT and CDR2 is YYEEEE. The CDR3 spans 13 residues. Between the trimmed V and J ends, which lost 4 bases and 6 bases, there was a span of 14 bases. CDR3 coding DNA: TGTGCCAGCAGCCCCACGTGGGAGCGCGAGCAGTACTTC. Translated: CASSPTWEREQYF.

This chain links TRBV27 with TRBJ1-4; 8 bases line up with TRBD1. Trimming removed 6 bases from V and 8 bases from J; junction bases left unmatched: 8. Germline V lookup: CDR1 MNHEY, CDR2 SMNVEV (reference sequence). The CDR3 has 14 residues. The CDR3 region has the DNA TGTGCCAGCAGAGGACAGGGTCTATTGGAAAAACTGTTTTTT. Protein: CASRGQGLLEKLFF. Based on the CDR3 plus reference TRBV27 and TRBJ1-4, the full variable domain is EAQVTQNPRYLITVTGKKLTVTCSQNMNHEYMSWYRQDPGLGLRQIYYSMNVEVTDKGDVPEGYKVSRKEKRNFPLILESPSPNQTSLYFCASRGQGLLEKLFFGSGTQLSVL.

V is TRBV23-1 and J is TRBJ2-7, with 7 bases lining up with TRBD1. TRBV23-1 is sorted into the ORF group, with uncertain function. The junction had 8 bases not matched to a gene; V was cut back by 2 bases and J by 1 base. This CDR3 is 16 amino acids long. Written as DNA, the CDR3 is TGCGCCAGCAGTCAACGGCCTCCGGACAGGTCCTACGAGCAGTACTTC. Protein: CASSQRPPDRSYEQYF.

About this clone itself: Different DNA sequences within this sample yield the same CDR3. The chain joins TRBV18 to TRBJ1-5, with 8 bases identical to TRBD1. This CDR3 has 15 residues. Germline V gene data show CDR1 as KGHSH and CDR2 as LQKENI. After removal of 6 bases from V and 2 bases from J, the junction contained 6 bases not matched to a gene. CDR3 region: CASSPDRGGNQPQHF. The CDR3 region has the DNA TGTGCCAGCTCTCCCGACAGGGGCGGCAATCAGCCCCAGCATTTT.

This clone occurred once. The rearrangement uses TRBV14 and TRBJ2-5; D may be TRBD1 (5 bases). CDR1 and CDR2 from the germline V gene are SGHDN and FVKESK. With 0 bases removed from V and 5 bases from J, the gap between germline ends came to 10 bases. The CDR3 has 14 residues. The CDR3: CASSQDNRPETQYF. Here the CDR3 DNA reads TGTGCCAGCAGCCAAGATAACAGGCCGGAGACCCAGTACTTC.

The V gene is TRBV24-1, the J gene TRBJ1-1; 10 bases align to TRBD1. Unmatched junction bases numbered 8, after V lost 6 bases and J lost 5 bases. The CDR3 totals 15 residues. In germline, CDR1 is KGHDR, CDR2 SFDVKD. CDR3: CATSSVGTGATEAFF. As DNA, the CDR3 is TGTGCCACCAGTTCCGTCGGGACAGGGGCTACTGAAGCTTTCTTT.

V gene TRBV9 combines with J gene TRBJ1-4, with D hard to call. The V gene's germline CDR1 is SGDLS and CDR2 YYNGEE. V was shortened by 0 bases and J by 8 bases, with 14 bases between the two germline ends. The CDR3 covers 15 residues. This CDR3 reads CASSVATGSYEKLFF. For the CDR3, the DNA is TGTGCCAGCAGCGTAGCTACGGGGAGTTACGAAAAACTGTTTTTT.

The chain recombines TRBV9 with TRBJ1-4; D possibly corresponds to TRBD1 (5 bases). Germline-derived CDR1 and CDR2 are SGDLS and YYNGEE. The length of the CDR3 is 12 residues. Trimming pared 4 bases from V and 8 bases from J, leaving 9 bases between. The CDR3 sequence is CASSPQGEKLFF. The DNA for the CDR3 is TGTGCCAGCAGCCCCCAGGGCGAAAAACTGTTTTTT.

The chain uses TRBV27 and TRBJ1-2; TRBD1 might be the D (6 bases). Deletions cut 7 bases from V and 7 bases from J, with 28 bases between. The CDR3 spans 17 residues. The germline V gene has CDR1 MNHEY and CDR2 SMNVEV (reference sequence). The CDR3 loop reads CASTPIWDDRSQSGYTF. The CDR3 nucleotides read TGTGCCAGCACTCCTATTTGGGACGACAGGTCGCAGAGTGGCTACACCTTC.

CDR3 nucleotide sequence: TGTGCCAGCAGTCACACCGGGACTAGCGGGAAGACAGATACGCAGTATTTT. It translates to CASSHTGTSGKTDTQYF. The chain joins TRBV27 to TRBJ2-3, with 13 bases that match TRBD2. CDR1 and CDR2 from the germline V gene are MNHEY and SMNVEV (reference sequence). CDR3 length: 17 residues. V shed 5 bases, J shed 3 bases, and the junction held 8 bases outside the gene matches.

The V call is TRBV10-2, the J call TRBJ2-4; D not resolved. This CDR3 region has 13 residues. CDR1 is WSHSY, CDR2 SAAADI, per germline. Trimming removed 6 bases at V and 4 bases at J, with 10 bases between. CDR3 sequence (DNA): TGCGCCAGCAGGGATTGGGCTAAAAACATTCAGTACTTC. Protein product: CASRDWAKNIQYF.

The chain has TRBV10-3 and TRBJ1-6; D is unresolved. Trimming removed 2 bases from V and 8 bases from J, with 16 bases in between. CDR3 length equals 16 residues. CDR1 is ENHRY and CDR2 is SYGVKD in the germline V gene. CDR3 amino acids: CAISERRARQDSPLHF. Here the CDR3 DNA reads TGTGCCATCAGTGAGAGACGAGCTCGTCAGGATTCACCCCTCCACTTT.

This chain uses TRBV5-1 with TRBJ2-7; a possible D gene is TRBD1 (5 bases). Trimming pared 3 bases from V and 1 base from J, leaving 11 bases between. CDR1 is SGHRS, CDR2 YFSETQ, per germline. This CDR3 is built from 14 residues. CDR3 region: CASSSKQESYEQYF. The CDR3 bases are TGCGCCAGCAGCTCGAAACAGGAATCCTACGAGCAGTACTTC.

This clone occurred once. The chain carries TRBV5-1 and TRBJ2-7; D is perhaps TRBD2 (5 bases). V lost 0 bases and J 3 bases, leaving 7 bases between the germline ends. The CDR3 has 13 residues. CDR1 and CDR2 from the germline V gene are SGHRS and YFSETQ. The CDR3 bases are TGCGCCAGCAGCTTGGGAGGGATCTACGAGCAGTACTTC. Its protein product is CASSLGGIYEQYF.

The chain links TRBV6-5 to TRBJ2-7; 7 bases are a match to TRBD1. In germline, CDR1 is MNHEY, CDR2 SVGAGI. Unmatched junction bases numbered 8, after V lost 7 bases and J lost 2 bases. The CDR3 loop spans 14 amino acids. As DNA, the CDR3 is TGTGCCAGCACGGACAGGACCCTGGCCTACGAGCAGTACTTC. Protein product: CASTDRTLAYEQYF.

The rearrangement uses TRBV30 and TRBJ1-2; D is uncertain. The germline CDR1 and CDR2 sequences are GTSNPN and SVGIG (reference sequence). The CDR3 sequence is 13 residues long. The germline V and J ends were trimmed by 4 bases and 2 bases, with 11 bases remaining between them. CDR3 DNA: TGTGCCTGGATTACAGCACGAAACTATGGCTACACCTTC. The encoded protein is CAWITARNYGYTF.

V and J are TRBV6-5 and TRBJ2-5, with 7 bases lining up with TRBD1. The CDR3 runs 14 residues. The V gene end was trimmed by 6 bases and the J gene end by 2 bases; junction bases not matched to a gene: 6. Germline V gene data show CDR1 as MNHEY and CDR2 as SVGAGI. In DNA form, the CDR3 reads TGTGCCAGCAGACCGTTCAGGGGGCAAGAGACCCAGTACTTC. This sequence encodes CASRPFRGQETQYF.

This rearrangement joins TRBV4-1 to TRBJ1-1; 8 bases are a match to TRBD1. Germline CDR1 and CDR2: MGHRA and YSYEKL. V shed 3 bases and J 0 bases; nucleotides not matched to a gene: 3. The CDR3 is 15 amino acids. The DNA of the CDR3 is TGCGCCAGCAGCCACCGGGACAGGTTGAACACTGAAGCTTTCTTT. Residues: CASSHRDRLNTEAFF.

J is TRBJ1-2 and V is TRBV7-9; 9 nucleotides align to TRBD1. Trimming removed 5 bases from V and 7 bases from J; junction bases left unmatched: 11. The CDR3 covers 15 residues. Germline-derived CDR1 and CDR2 are SEHNR and FQNEAQ (reference sequence). DNA for the CDR3: TGTGCCAGCAGCACATCGTCCGGGACAGGGTCTGGCTACACCTTC. This gives the protein CASSTSSGTGSGYTF.

This chain joins TRBV19 and TRBJ2-5; D remains unclear. V was cut by 3 bases and J by 5 bases, with 10 bases left in between. The CDR3 covers 13 residues. Germline loops: CDR1 LNHDA, CDR2 SQIVND (reference sequence). CDR3 region: CASSIAGWETQYF. CDR3 DNA sequence: TGTGCCAGTAGTATTGCCGGGTGGGAGACCCAGTACTTC.

This chain joins TRBV12-3 or TRBV12-4 and TRBJ1-1; D is unclear. The CDR3 sequence is 13 residues long. V gave up 7 bases and J gave up 7 bases, with 16 bases separating them. CDR3 nucleotides: TGTGCCAGCAACTCCAGAGCCTCGGGTGAAGCTTTCTTT. It yields the protein CASNSRASGEAFF.

The CDR3: CASKLTGQGRYGYTF. Here the CDR3 DNA reads TGTGCCAGTAAACTAACGGGACAGGGTAGATATGGCTACACCTTC. This chain links TRBV19 with TRBJ1-2; TRBD1 aligns across 9 bases. V shed 7 bases and J 5 bases; nucleotides not matched to a gene: 11. CDR3 length equals 15 residues. Germline V gives CDR1 LNHDA, CDR2 SQIVND (reference sequence).

The chain has TRBV6-1 and TRBJ1-5; D is unclear. The ends were cut back, 1 base at V and 5 bases at J, with 12 bases in the middle. Looked up from germline, CDR1 is MNHNS and CDR2 is SASEGT. The CDR3 runs 15 residues. The CDR3 reads CASSEGEGTYQPQHF. CDR3 nucleotides: TGTGCCAGCAGTGAAGGGGAGGGTACTTATCAGCCCCAGCATTTT.

The J gene is TRBJ1-1, the V gene TRBV7-8; D may be TRBD1 (5 bases). V was trimmed by 6 bases and J by 6 bases, leaving 23 bases between them. Germline V gene lookup returns CDR1 SGHVS and CDR2 FQNEAQ. The CDR3 length is 16 residues. CDR3 in DNA: TGTGCCAGCAGTGGGGCGGAGGGATCGGTTATCGCTGAAGCTTTCTTT. Translating gives CASSGAEGSVIAEAFF.